What follows describes a single T cell receptor beta chain. V shed 6 bases, J shed 2 bases, and the junction held 5 bases outside the gene matches. CDR1 and CDR2 (germline): SQVTM, ANQGSEA. The CDR3 contains 14 residues. The data belong to a study of CD8 T cells in Susac syndrome. Study-wide context: Patients with Susac syndrome, at blood draw, were therapy-naive, on corticosteroids, or on intravenous immunoglobulin alone.

Purification of the CD8+ and CD4+ T cells relied on negative isolation, and TEMRA cells underwent FACS enrichment. cDNA came from 0.5 to 1 ug RNA primed by random hexamers. TCRdb recomputed calls from the immunoSEQ multiplex PCR reads with MiXCR, one row per CDR3 protein. The table lists about 150,000 distinct CDR3 sequences, about 95% of them singletons, with roughly 0.16% in the top ten. The origin of this receptor is a human donor with Susac syndrome. The gene calls are TRBV29-1 and TRBJ1-4, with 8 bases fitting TRBD1. The sequenced sample consisted of CD4+ T cells from PBMCs. This CDR3 is CSVGQGSTNEKLFF. The CDR3, as DNA: TGCAGCGTAGGACAGGGATCCACTAATGAAAAACTGTTTTTT.